The entry that follows covers one T cell receptor beta chain sequence. The antigen is not known. The data belong to a study of shared clonotypes between healthy human individuals. Whole-study results and caveats: Represented diversity (both genetic and exposure-history) was limited by the small number of donors.

Germline loops: CDR1 MDHEN, CDR2 SYDVKM. CDR3 size: 16 residues. V was cut by 2 bases and J by 2 bases, with 16 bases left in between. The naive CD8 fraction comprised CD45RO-negative cells positively selected for CCR7 and excluded terminally differentiated effector memory CD45RA+ cells. Sequencing was at deep level. Evenly divided among several immunoSEQ plates was the genomic DNA of each subset. Sorted subsets were amplified in replicate PCRs using 200 ng DNA, approximately 30,000 T cell genomes. Using immunoSEQ multiplex PCR, the repertoire was profiled, and TCRdb retains in-frame clones only, with some absent. Among approximately 600,000 clones listed, around 95% were seen once.

Sequencing was done on a sample of naive CD8+ T cells sorted from blood. The sequence was obtained from a woman in her twenties or thirties in good health. The chain recombines TRBV28 with TRBJ2-7, with D possibly TRBD2 on 5 matching bases. In DNA, the CDR3 is TGTGCCAGCAGTTTAATTGGAGTAGCGCATACCTACGAGCAGTACTTC. It specifies CASSLIGVAHTYEQYF.